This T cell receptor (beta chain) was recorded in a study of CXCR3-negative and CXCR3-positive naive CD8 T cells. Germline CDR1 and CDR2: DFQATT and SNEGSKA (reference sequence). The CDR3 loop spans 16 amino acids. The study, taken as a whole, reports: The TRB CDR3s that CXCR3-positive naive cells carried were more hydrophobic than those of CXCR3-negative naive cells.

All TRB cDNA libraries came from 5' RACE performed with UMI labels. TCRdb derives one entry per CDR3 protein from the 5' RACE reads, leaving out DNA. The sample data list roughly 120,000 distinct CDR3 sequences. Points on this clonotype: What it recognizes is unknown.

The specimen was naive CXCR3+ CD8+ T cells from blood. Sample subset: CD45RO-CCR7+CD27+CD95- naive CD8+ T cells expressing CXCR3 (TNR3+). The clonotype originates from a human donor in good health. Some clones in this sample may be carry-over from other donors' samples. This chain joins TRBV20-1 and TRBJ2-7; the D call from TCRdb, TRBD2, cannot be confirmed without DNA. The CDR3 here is CSARPGLAGAEYEQYF.